A selection of T cell receptor beta chains follows, all from one sample in a study of OX40 agonist ivuxolimab in advanced cancers. Sequencing used immunoSEQ multiplex PCR; TCRdb keeps in-frame clones, though not all of them. The sample lists over 50,000 clones; about 83% were seen once. The starting material was CD4+ or CD8+ T cells sorted from blood, obtained in a trial of the OX40 agonist ivuxolimab. The receptors were sampled from an adult with an advanced solid tumor such as melanoma, head and neck, liver or kidney cancer. Each CDR3 is given without its conserved first and last residue.

>TRBV27
ASRLGLAGKTDTQY
>TRBV7-9
ASSQGAEAF
>TRBV7-9
ASSPTGGPNTGELF
>TRBV27
ASSLLQGAPTEAF
>TRBV5-1
ASSDSYEQY
>TRBV27
ASRTIRTGYSNNEQF
>TRBV6-5
ASTRAGTQSPLH
>TRBV5-1
ASSLAQYNEQF
>TRBV25-1
ASSEWQEKVDTQY
>TRBV6-1
ASSEDRAYSPLH
>TRBV6-1
ASSELTGINQPQH
>TRBV10-1
ASSRRQGNYEQY
>TRBV28
ASSNSGTSNYGYT
>TRBV5-6
ASSFPGTSGGPQY
>TRBV7-2
ASSWTDYGYT
>TRBV2
ASSVQGGNQPQH
>TRBV15
ATSRGYGTSENTQY
>TRBV5-4
ASSLWEDRPIYEQY
>TRBV6-1
ASSELRAGNSPLH
>TRBV2
ASSVIGDYDGYT
>TRBV7-8
ASSLRAGGNEQY
>TRBV10-3
AISESVVGSNEQF
>TRBV19
ASSHKRRLAGANTGELF
>TRBV2
ASPLVSGGDTDTQY
>TRBV6-6
ASSGGAYEQY
>TRBV9
ASSGTSGGPARDTQY
>TRBV18
ASSPSASGQETQY
>TRBV13
ASSLGRGEQGLF
>TRBV18
ASSPSRTGGDYGYT
>TRBV30
AWSPGHSVYGYT
>TRBV4-1
ASSQVPGDYGYT
>TRBV6-9
ASSYDGTGSEKLF
>TRBV11-2
ASSLNRGRLHEQY
>TRBV6-1
AISERGDRANEQY
>TRBV10-2
ASSDAGAFYGYT
>TRBV2
ASGTSGPYEQY
>TRBV19
ASSIAGGRNNEQF